Following are 32 T cell receptor beta chains from one sample sequenced in a study of low-dose radiotherapy and immunotherapy resistance in tumors. The TCRs were subjected to amplification over around 18 PCR cycles employing a constant-region primer in conjunction with a V-primer adapter. TCRdb reprocessed the reads with MiXCR, giving one entry per CDR3 protein. Here the sample spans under 60,000 distinct CDR3 sequences, approximately 33% being singletons. Time point in this sample: after trial treatment. Treatment noted: LDRT plus nivolumab, ipilimumab, low-dose cyclophosphamide and aspirin (RACIN trial). The source was PBMCs, collected after low-dose radiotherapy plus immunotherapy. The receptors come from a male donor with rectosigmoid adenocarcinoma.

This clonotype was seen a handful of times. The V and J genes are TRBV2 and TRBJ1-2; D ambiguous. Trimming left V 9 bases short and J 4 bases short, with 12 bases between. The CDR3 is 12 residues long. Germline CDR1 SNHLY, CDR2 FYNNEI. This CDR3 is CARNDGIYGYTF. The CDR3 DNA reads TGTGCCAGAAACGACGGCATCTATGGCTACACCTTC. The variable domain in full, with the rest retrieved from reference TRBV2 and TRBJ1-2, is EPEVTQTPSHQVTQMGQEVILRCVPISNHLYFYWYRQILGQKVEFLVSFYNNEISEKSEIFDDQFSVERPDGSNFTLKIRSTKLEDSAMYFCARNDGIYGYTFGSGTRLTVV.

In this sample, this clonotype turned up many times. The rearrangement joins TRBV6-2 or TRBV6-3 to TRBJ1-1; 7 nucleotides line up with TRBD1. V was clipped by 7 bases and J by 5 bases; unmatched bases: 13. CDR1 is MNHEY, CDR2 SVGEGT, per germline. This CDR3 spans 15 amino acids. The CDR3 bases are TGTGCCAGCAAATTTGGGACAGCTCGAGGAACTGAAGCTTTCTTT. Its protein product is CASKFGTARGTEAFF.

This clonotype was found many times. This chain joins TRBV3-1 and TRBJ2-7, with TRBD2 identical over 8 bases. CDR1 and CDR2 (germline): LGHDT, YNNKEL (reference sequence). The CDR3 extends over 16 amino acids. V lost 0 bases and J lost 9; bases outside the gene matches: 13. Written as DNA, the CDR3 is TGTGCCAGCAGCCAAGATTTTTCCGGGACTAGGGATCGGCAGTACTTC. Amino acid sequence: CASSQDFSGTRDRQYF.

The genes are TRBV10-1 and TRBJ2-7; D unresolved. The V gene's germline CDR1 is WNHNN and CDR2 SYGVQD (reference sequence). The V and J ends lost 3 bases and 13 bases respectively, with 4 bases between them. This CDR3 contains 8 residues. The CDR3 loop is CASSDPYF. The DNA of the CDR3 is TGCGCCAGCAGTGACCCTTACTTC.

V and J are TRBV28 and TRBJ2-1; D is unclear. CDR3 size: 13 residues. The V gene's germline CDR1 is MDHEN and CDR2 SYDVKM. V gave up 3 bases and J gave up 6 bases, with 9 bases separating them. The CDR3 DNA follows: TGTGCCAGCAGTTTGGGGTTGCCCAATGAGCAGTTCTTC. It is translated as CASSLGLPNEQFF.

This clonotype showed up many times. The chain has TRBV28 and TRBJ2-1, with TRBD2 identical over 14 bases. Trimming cost V 3 bases and J 4 bases; bases outside gene matches: 5. The length of the CDR3 is 17 residues. Per the germline V gene, CDR1 is MDHEN and CDR2 is SYDVKM. This CDR3 is CASSFRRLAGGYNEQFF. The CDR3 DNA reads as TGTGCCAGCAGTTTCCGCAGACTAGCGGGAGGGTACAATGAGCAGTTCTTC.

Ten or more counts support this clonotype. V and J are TRBV20-1 and TRBJ1-1; D remains ambiguous. The V and J ends lost 1 base and 5 bases respectively, with 11 bases between them. This CDR3 is built from 13 residues. Per germline, CDR1 DFQATT and CDR2 SNEGSKA (reference sequence). Here the CDR3 DNA reads TGCAGTGCTAGAGCCTCCTCGGGTACTGAAGCTTTCTTT. This translates into CSARASSGTEAFF.

The genes are TRBV28 and TRBJ2-3; 11 bases line up with TRBD2. Looked up from germline, CDR1 is MDHEN and CDR2 is SYDVKM. J gave up 4 bases and V 7 bases, and 10 bases lay outside the gene matches. The CDR3 has 16 amino acids. The DNA for the CDR3 is TGTGCCAGCACCACCACTCTTAGCGGGGGGGCAGATACGCAGTATTTT. The encoded protein is CASTTTLSGGADTQYF.

Concerning this clonotype itself: A read error is the likely source, as a far larger clone sits one nucleotide away. The chain joins TRBV5-1 to TRBJ2-4, with 10 bases identical to TRBD2. Germline CDR1 is SGHRS and CDR2 is YFSETQ. J gave up 13 bases and V 0 bases, and 10 bases lay outside the gene matches. This CDR3 has 15 residues. As DNA, the CDR3 is TGCGCCAGCAGCTTGGCTAGCGGGAGTTTGAGTGAGCAGTACTTC. Translation: CASSLASGSLSEQYF.

This clonotype showed up many times. This CDR3 is CASSPNPLSVLSTDTQYF. For the CDR3, the DNA is TGTGCCAGCAGCCCAAACCCGCTCAGCGTCCTTAGCACAGATACGCAGTATTTT. The chain couples TRBV7-3 to TRBJ2-3; no clear D. Trimming removed 5 bases from V and 0 bases from J, with 21 bases in between. The CDR3 runs 18 residues. The germline V gene has CDR1 SGHTA and CDR2 FQGTGA.

This clonotype appeared many times. The chain uses TRBV24-1 and TRBJ2-5, with a tentative D call TRBD1 (6 bases). V lost 2 bases and J lost 4, with 13 bases in between. CDR3 size: 15 residues. Germline lookup yields CDR1 KGHDR and CDR2 SFDVKD. The DNA of the CDR3 is TGTGCCACCAGTGATTCTACAGGGACGAGAGAGACCCAGTACTTC. Protein: CATSDSTGTRETQYF.

The chain combines TRBV18 with TRBJ1-2; D not certain. The CDR3 loop spans 14 amino acids. V dropped 3 bases and J dropped 2 bases, with 10 bases sitting between them. The V gene's germline CDR1 is KGHSH and CDR2 LQKENI. DNA of the CDR3: TGTGCCAGCTCACCCAGCCAGCTGAACTATGGCTACACCTTC. Protein sequence: CASSPSQLNYGYTF.

A note on this clonotype: Its ends do not fully match the called genes, so a read error is possible. J is TRBJ2-5 and V is TRBV5-3; D possibly uses TRBD1 or TRBD2 (5 bases each). TRBV5-3 is an open reading frame whose function is uncertain. The CDR3 has 13 amino acids. This CDR3 is CASSSPGGETQYF. The CDR3 DNA reads TGTGCCAGCAGCTCCCCTGGGGGAGAGACCCAGTACTTC.

This clonotype showed up many times. The J gene is TRBJ2-7, the V gene TRBV5-1; D gene unclear. CDR1 SGHRS and CDR2 YFSETQ come from the germline V gene. V was pared by 2 bases and J by 6 bases, with 12 bases between. CDR3 length equals 13 residues. The CDR3 DNA follows: TGCGCCAGCAGCTTCCCGACGGCTACCGAGCAGTACTTC. Its protein product is CASSFPTATEQYF.

The chain joins TRBV9 to TRBJ1-2; D unresolved. The germline V gene has CDR1 SGDLS and CDR2 YYNGEE. This CDR3 is 15 amino acids long. V was cut by 3 bases and J by 4 bases, with 16 bases left in between. For the CDR3, the DNA is TGTGCCAGCAGCGGAGGTGGGCAGCTGGTCTATGGCTACACCTTC. Amino acids: CASSGGGQLVYGYTF.

This chain uses TRBV2 with TRBJ2-1, with 8 bases that match TRBD1. Germline CDR1 and CDR2: SNHLY and FYNNEI. V was clipped by 4 bases and J by 9 bases; unmatched bases: 2. The CDR3 is made up of 12 amino acids. The CDR3 here is CASSGTGIEQFF. CDR3 in DNA: TGTGCCAGCAGTGGGACAGGGATTGAGCAGTTCTTC.

This clonotype was counted at least ten times. The gene calls are TRBV4-2 and TRBJ2-5, with D perhaps matching TRBD1 (6 bases). The CDR3 extends over 15 amino acids. V was shortened by 0 bases and J by 5 bases, with 13 bases between the two germline ends. Germline-derived CDR1 and CDR2 are LGHNA and YNFKEQ. In nucleotides, the CDR3 is TGTGCCAGCAGCCAAGAAGGCCCAGGGGAGGAGACCCAGTACTTC. The encoded protein is CASSQEGPGEETQYF.

This clonotype was recorded only once. At one end, the junction sequence differs from germline, possibly due to a read error. This chain connects TRBV5-1 to TRBJ2-3, with D tentatively TRBD2 (5 bases). This CDR3 contains 12 residues. Germline CDR1 is SGHRS and CDR2 is YFSETQ. CDR3 bases: TGCGCCTGCAGCCCGGACTTAGATACGCAGTATTTT. Translation: CACSPDLDTQYF. The entire variable domain, with the rest obtained from reference TRBV5-1 and TRBJ2-3, is as follows: KAGVTQTPRYLIKTRGQQVTLSCSPISGHRSVSWYQQTPGQGLQFLFEYFSETQRNKGNFPGRFSGRQFSNSRSEMNVSTLELGDSALYLCACSPDLDTQYFGPGTRLTVL.

The sample holds many counts of this clonotype. This chain links TRBV9 with TRBJ2-3; D not resolved. Germline V lookup: CDR1 SGDLS, CDR2 YYNGEE. The CDR3 sequence is 15 residues long. Trimming stripped 1 base from V and 3 bases from J, with 12 bases between. The CDR3 protein is CASSVLHLGTDTQYF. The CDR3 DNA reads TGTGCCAGCAGCGTATTGCATCTTGGGACAGATACGCAGTATTTT.

This clonotype was counted ten times or more. The rearrangement joins TRBV20-1 to TRBJ2-7; D may be TRBD1 or TRBD2 (5 bases each). CDR3 length equals 13 residues. Trimming took off 5 bases at V and 6 bases at J, with 17 bases between the two ends. The germline V gene has CDR1 DFQATT and CDR2 SNEGSKA (reference sequence). In DNA form, the CDR3 reads TGCAGTGCTGCCCGACAGAGGAGCGGCGAGCAGTACTTC. Translated: CSAARQRSGEQYF.

The CDR3 reads CSAKGQGERETQYF. The DNA of the CDR3 is TGCAGTGCAAAGGGACAGGGGGAGCGAGAGACCCAGTACTTC. V and J are TRBV20-1 and TRBJ2-5; 11 positions agree with TRBD1. This CDR3 is 14 amino acids long. The V segment lost 6 bases and the J segment 4 bases; nucleotides outside the gene matches: 7. The V gene's germline CDR1 is DFQATT and CDR2 SNEGSKA (reference sequence).

The CDR3 nucleotides read TGTGCCAGCAGTTTGGTCAGCTCCTACGAGCAGTACTTC. This translates into CASSLVSSYEQYF. This chain connects TRBV28 to TRBJ2-7, with no clear D. The germline V gene has CDR1 MDHEN and CDR2 SYDVKM. The CDR3 is 13 amino acids. The ends were cut back, 3 bases at V and 0 bases at J, with 6 bases in the middle.

Points on this clonotype: This sequence is one base from a far larger clone and is likely a read error. V gene TRBV7-2 combines with J gene TRBJ2-1, with 9 bases identical to TRBD2. Germline V gives CDR1 SGHTA, CDR2 FQGNSA. The junction had 10 bases not matched to a gene; V was cut back by 4 bases and J by 9 bases. CDR3 length: 15 amino acids. CDR3 sequence: CASSSEGGGVSEQFF. The CDR3 nucleotides are TGTGCCAGCAGCTCAGAGGGCGGGGGGGTATCTGAGCAGTTCTTC.

V is TRBV18 and J is TRBJ2-7; D perhaps matches TRBD2 (5 bases). Germline V gene lookup returns CDR1 KGHSH and CDR2 LQKENI. The CDR3 runs 14 residues. Trimming left V 5 bases short and J 2 bases short, with 13 bases between. In DNA form, the CDR3 reads TGTGCCAGCTCAACGAGGGCCGGCGCCTACGAGCAGTACTTC. Its translation is CASSTRAGAYEQYF.

This clonotype has a handful of counts. The chain uses TRBV9 and TRBJ1-1; D not resolved. Trimming shortened V by 3 bases and J by 1 base, and 7 bases separated the two germline ends. The germline gives CDR1 SGDLS, CDR2 YYNGEE. CDR3 size: 13 residues. CDR3 protein: CASSGRTNTEAFF. The CDR3 DNA reads TGTGCCAGCAGCGGACGGACGAACACTGAAGCTTTCTTT.

The V and J genes are TRBV5-5 and TRBJ2-5; D could derive from TRBD1 or TRBD2 (5 bases each). V lost 1 base, J lost 4 bases, and 17 bases lay in between. The length of the CDR3 is 16 residues. Germline values: CDR1 SGHKS, CDR2 YYEKEE (reference sequence). Written as DNA, the CDR3 is TGTGCCAGCAGCTTGATCGGCGGAGAGGGACGAGAGACCCAGTACTTC. It is translated as CASSLIGGEGRETQYF.

This clonotype has a count of ten or more. The chain uses TRBV29-1 and TRBJ2-5; possible D gene TRBD1, 5 bases. Between the trimmed V and J ends, which lost 6 bases and 5 bases, there was a span of 16 bases. Per germline, CDR1 SQVTM and CDR2 ANQGSEA. There are 13 residues in the CDR3. The CDR3 coding sequence is TGCAGCGTCGGACATACGCGAACGGAGACCCAGTACTTC. This codes for CSVGHTRTETQYF.

On this clonotype: Since a far larger clone is one base different, this is likely a read error. The chain has TRBV13 and TRBJ2-3, with 7 bases lining up with TRBD2. Per germline, CDR1 PRHDT and CDR2 FYEKMQ (reference sequence). The junction had 14 bases not matched to a gene; V was cut back by 6 bases and J by 5 bases. This CDR3 is 16 amino acids long. The CDR3 spells CASSSVASSGEDTQYF. The DNA for the CDR3 is TGTGCCAGCAGTAGCGTGGCGTCTAGCGGAGAAGATACGCAGTATTTT.

This clonotype was counted many times. The V and J genes are TRBV20-1 and TRBJ2-5; possibly TRBD2 for D (5 bases). The germline gives CDR1 DFQATT, CDR2 SNEGSKA (reference sequence). The CDR3 totals 14 residues. V was pared by 5 bases and J by 0 bases, with 13 bases between. CDR3 sequence reads: CSASRANHQETQYF. CDR3 nucleotides: TGCAGTGCTTCGCGGGCCAACCACCAAGAGACCCAGTACTTC.

This rearrangement joins TRBV5-1 to TRBJ1-2; D call uncertain. Trimming pared 1 base from V and 3 bases from J, leaving 7 bases between. This CDR3 is 13 amino acids long. Germline V lookup: CDR1 SGHRS, CDR2 YFSETQ. The CDR3 here is CASSLQVHYGYTF. The CDR3 coding sequence is TGCGCCAGCAGCTTGCAGGTACACTATGGCTACACCTTC.

The rearrangement links TRBV20-1 to TRBJ2-1, with 12 bases identical to TRBD2. Germline V gives CDR1 DFQATT, CDR2 SNEGSKA (reference sequence). V shed 1 base, J shed 8 bases, and the junction held 9 bases outside the gene matches. The CDR3 totals 16 residues. CDR3 bases: TGCAGTGCTAGAGCTACCGGGACTAGCGGGTTCTATGAGCAGTTCTTC. It is translated as CSARATGTSGFYEQFF.

Many counts were recorded for this clonotype. The J gene is TRBJ2-3, the V gene TRBV18; unclear D gene. Trimming removed 3 bases at V and 0 bases at J, with 7 bases between. The V gene's germline CDR1 is KGHSH and CDR2 LQKENI. CDR3 length: 14 amino acids. In nucleotides, the CDR3 is TGTGCCAGCTCACCGGCTAGGAGCACAGATACGCAGTATTTT. This encodes CASSPARSTDTQYF.